Listed here are 4 T cell receptor beta chains from one sample, sequenced in a study of beta chain features in type 1 diabetes. The investigators reverse transcribed all of the isolated RNA, so they sequenced expressed TCRB transcripts. Method: immunoSEQ multiplex PCR; TCRdb's copy keeps in-frame clones and lacks some. The table has under 250,000 clones, 14% seen once. Sequenced material: naive CD4+ T cells from blood. The source is a woman between 40 and 55 years old in good health.

This rearrangement joins TRBV9 to TRBJ2-1; 7 positions agree with TRBD2. V shed 5 bases and J 9 bases; nucleotides not matched to a gene: 8. CDR3 length: 13 residues. Germline values: CDR1 SGDLS, CDR2 YYNGEE. The CDR3 DNA sequence: TGTGCCAGCAGTCCTGCGGGGGTGTCTGAGCAGTTCTTC. This codes for CASSPAGVSEQFF.

The V call is TRBV6-6, the J call TRBJ1-1, with 8 bases matching TRBD1. Germline trimming cut 3 bases from V and 3 bases from J; bases unmatched to any gene: 6. Germline V gene lookup returns CDR1 MNHNY and CDR2 SVGAGI (reference sequence). This CDR3 region has 15 residues. The CDR3 here is CASSYSPTGDTEAFF. CDR3 DNA: TGTGCCAGCAGTTATTCACCGACAGGGGACACTGAAGCTTTCTTT.

The chain uses TRBV5-1 and TRBJ2-7; D is uncertain. V lost 5 bases and J 0 bases, leaving 6 bases between the germline ends. The CDR3 sequence is 12 residues long. From germline, CDR1 is SGHRS and CDR2 YFSETQ. Here the CDR3 DNA reads TGCGCCAGCAGGCCGAGCTCCTACGAGCAGTACTTC. Protein: CASRPSSYEQYF.

Only a few counts were recorded for this clone. This CDR3 fails to terminate in the conserved phenylalanine or tryptophan, so it likely reflects a read error. The DNA is left out, because the CDR3 cannot be placed on it with certainty; the CDR3 is given as TCRdb lists it. The V and J genes are TRBV7-9 and TRBJ1-3; the DNA was not compared with TRBD1, the D call given in the table. The CDR3 spans 11 residues, counting both ends. CDR1 is SEHNR and CDR2 is FQNEAQ in the germline V gene (reference sequence). The CDR3 sequence is CASSLGQAFIL.